This T cell receptor beta chain was profiled in a study of T cell clones after liver transplantation. About the research overall: Tolerance: complete withdrawal held at least one year, liver enzymes staying within twice normal. Study-wide results and caveats: These preliminary findings come from unstandardized post-transplant sampling times. Graft donor-reactive T cells may have migrated into the graft rather than being deleted. Circulating graft-donor-reactive CD4 TCRbeta sequences fell significantly post-transplant in most of the 8 subjects.

From germline, CDR1 is SGHTA and CDR2 FQGNSA. The ends were cut back, 3 bases at V and 4 bases at J, with 9 bases in the middle. The CDR3 has 13 residues. As regards this clone: As yet, its antigen is unknown.

Profiled with immunoSEQ multiplex PCR; TCRdb holds only in-frame clones, not every one. Altogether around 110,000 clones are present, about nine tenths being singletons, with the ten largest covering approximately 0.88%. J is TRBJ2-5 and V is TRBV7-2; D unresolved. Specimen: CD4+ T cells from blood, collected 12 months after liver transplant. This clonotype originated in a human patient who received a liver transplant. Some T cells may be graft donor cells. The chain's CDR3 is CASSFTVLETQYF. The CDR3 bases are TGTGCCAGCAGCTTTACGGTCTTAGAGACCCAGTACTTC.